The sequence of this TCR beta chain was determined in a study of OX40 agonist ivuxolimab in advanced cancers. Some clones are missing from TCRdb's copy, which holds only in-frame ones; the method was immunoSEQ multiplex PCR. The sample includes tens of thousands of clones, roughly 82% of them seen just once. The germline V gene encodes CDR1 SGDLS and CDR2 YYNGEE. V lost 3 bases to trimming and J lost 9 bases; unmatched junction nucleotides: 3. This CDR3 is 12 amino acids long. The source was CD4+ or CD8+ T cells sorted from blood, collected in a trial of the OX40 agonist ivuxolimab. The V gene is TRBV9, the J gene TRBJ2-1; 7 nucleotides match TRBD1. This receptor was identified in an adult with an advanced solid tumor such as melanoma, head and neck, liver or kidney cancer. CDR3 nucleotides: TGTGCCAGCAGCGAGACAGGGCGTGAGCAGTTCTTC. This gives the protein CASSETGREQFF.